This T cell receptor (beta chain) was found in a study of OX40 agonist ivuxolimab in advanced cancers. Exclusion applied to patients with autoimmune disease history or systemic immunosuppression. The study, taken as a whole, reports: The work left the antigen specificity of expanded peripheral T cells undetermined.

This clone was recorded once. The antigen is not known. Germline CDR1 reads SGHTA; CDR2 reads FQGNSA. This CDR3 region has 14 residues. Trimming removed 4 bases at V and 12 bases at J, with 22 bases between. Assay used: immunoSEQ multiplex PCR; TCRdb lists only in-frame clones, some missing. The data hold roughly 99,000 clones, with approximately 90% observed a single time. This clonotype was sampled from an adult with an advanced solid tumor such as melanoma, head and neck, liver or kidney cancer. The specimen was CD4+ or CD8+ T cells sorted from blood, collected in a trial of the OX40 agonist ivuxolimab. The rearrangement joins TRBV7-2 to TRBJ2-7, with D possibly matching TRBD2 (6 bases). This CDR3 is CASSSYTTREEAYF. CDR3 nucleotides: TGTGCCAGCAGCTCCTACACGACTAGGGAGGAGGCGTACTTC.